This TCR beta chain was identified in a study of T cell repertoires in cytomegalovirus infection. Turning to the study itself: Signatures in public TCR beta sequences pointed to both CMV infection and matching HLA type.

TCRdb called the reads again in MiXCR, with one record for every CDR3 protein. The table has 300,000 to 400,000 distinct CDR3 sequences, 8% to 10% seen once. Worth noting for this clonotype: Its matching antigen is unknown.

Trimming took 3 bases from V and 3 from J, leaving 9 bases between them. This CDR3 is 13 amino acids long. Germline assignment: CDR1 MDHEN and CDR2 SYDVKM. Findings of the study overall: There were HLA-C-restricted CMV-specific TCR beta clonotypes dominating the ex vivo response.

The sequence was obtained from a human donor in good health (CMV status not recorded). Some clones in this sample may be carry-over from other donors' samples. The sequencing input was PBMCs. The chain is built from TRBV28 and TRBJ2-7, with no clear D. Written as DNA, the CDR3 is TGTGCCAGCAGTTTCCCCCCGGACTACGAGCAGTACTTC. Protein: CASSFPPDYEQYF.